One sample yielded the 14 T cell receptor beta chains listed below, sequenced in a study of regulatory T cells in long-lasting Graves disease. Time point given: newly diagnosed GD, antithyroid drugs for less than 3 months. Making the TCR library involved RNA that had been extracted from PBMCs. Construction of the TCR beta libraries employed iRepertoire HTBI primers in conjunction with Arm-PCR of CDR3 regions. TCRdb re-derived calls from the multiplex PCR reads in MiXCR, one entry per CDR3 protein. The table includes 400,000 to 500,000 distinct CDR3 sequences, approximately 14% detected once. The sample was also reused in another study, on T cells in Graves' hyperthyroidism and ophthalmopathy.

The source was peripheral blood mononuclear cells (PBMCs), collected at new diagnosis, from a patient treated with antithyroid drugs. The receptors originated from a woman aged 45-59 years with Graves disease.

This clonotype came up many times. The rearrangement links TRBV7-9 to TRBJ2-7; 9 bases align to TRBD1. The J segment lost 5 bases and the V segment lost 5 bases, leaving 10 bases of the junction unmatched. In germline, CDR1 is SEHNR, CDR2 FQNEAQ (reference sequence). The CDR3 contains 15 residues. The CDR3 here is CASSLGPGQGNEQYF. The DNA of the CDR3 is TGTGCCAGCAGCCTAGGACCAGGACAGGGGAACGAGCAGTACTTC. The full variable domain, with the rest looked up from reference TRBV7-9 and TRBJ2-7, is DTGVSQNPRHKITKRGQNVTFRCDPISEHNRLYWYRQTLGQGPEFLTYFQNEAQLEKSRLLSDRFSAERPKGSFSTLEIQRTEQGDSAMYLCASSLGPGQGNEQYFGPGTRLTVT.

Points on this clonotype: A much larger clone lies a single base off, so this may be a read error. The chain couples TRBV27 to TRBJ1-5, with D uncertain. The CDR3 spans 14 residues. CDR1 is MNHEY, CDR2 SMNVEV, per germline (reference sequence). Trimming cost V 5 bases and J 2 bases, with 10 bases left between them. The CDR3 region has the DNA TGTGCCAGCAGTCCCCAGGATGGCAATCAGCCCCAGCATTTT. This encodes CASSPQDGNQPQHF.

This clonotype was seen only a few times. The rearrangement uses TRBV20-1 and TRBJ2-1, with D possibly TRBD1 on 5 matching bases. The germline V gene encodes CDR1 DFQATT and CDR2 SNEGSKA (reference sequence). This CDR3 is built from 19 residues. With 4 bases removed from V and 0 bases from J, the gap between germline ends came to 25 bases. CDR3 sequence reads: CSANSPRIQEVNSYNEQFF. CDR3 nucleotides: TGCAGTGCTAACTCCCCCCGCATACAGGAAGTCAACTCCTACAATGAGCAGTTCTTC.

This clonotype was counted between two and nine times. The chain joins TRBV7-9 to TRBJ2-1; 8 positions match TRBD1. CDR1 SEHNR and CDR2 FQNEAQ come from the germline V gene (reference sequence). There are 16 residues in the CDR3. Trimming removed 5 bases from V and 7 bases from J; junction bases left unmatched: 13. The CDR3 loop reads CASSDRTGGRANEQFF. CDR3 in DNA: TGTGCCAGCAGCGATCGAACAGGGGGTAGGGCTAATGAGCAGTTCTTC.

This clonotype was found many times. This sequence joins TRBV7-2 and TRBJ2-1; 7 nucleotides match TRBD1. The CDR3 extends over 12 amino acids. The junction had 4 bases not matched to a gene; V was cut back by 5 bases and J by 9 bases. The V gene's germline CDR1 is SGHTA and CDR2 FQGNSA. CDR3 bases: TGTGCCAGCAGCCGACAGGGCCCTGAGCAGTTCTTC. It encodes CASSRQGPEQFF.

The chain recombines TRBV28 with TRBJ2-1; D gene ambiguous. Germline V gene data show CDR1 as MDHEN and CDR2 as SYDVKM. This CDR3 has 14 amino acids. V lost 5 bases, J lost 9 bases, and 17 bases lay in between. The DNA of the CDR3 is TGTGCCAGCAGTCCTAGTAGCAGGAAGGGTGAGCAGTTCTTC. It encodes CASSPSSRKGEQFF.

This clonotype came up many times. This rearrangement joins TRBV5-6 to TRBJ2-7, with D uncertain. This CDR3 has 11 amino acids. Between the trimmed V and J ends, which lost 2 bases and 4 bases, there was a span of 4 bases. The germline V gene encodes CDR1 SGHDT and CDR2 YYEEEE. CDR3 in DNA: TGTGCCAGCAGCTTCCAATACGAGCAGTACTTC. Its protein is CASSFQYEQYF.

This clonotype has a count of ten or more. CDR3 in amino acids: CSARGNYNEQFF. CDR3 DNA: TGCAGCGCCAGGGGTAACTACAATGAGCAGTTCTTC. The rearrangement joins TRBV29-1 to TRBJ2-1; perhaps TRBD1 as D (6 bases). Trimming cost V 7 bases and J 3 bases, with 10 bases left between them. The CDR3 spans 12 residues. CDR1 is SQVTM, CDR2 ANQGSEA, per germline.

This clonotype was detected only a few times. V gene TRBV7-9 combines with J gene TRBJ2-1; D might be TRBD2 (6 bases). With 4 bases removed from V and 0 bases from J, the gap between germline ends came to 16 bases. Germline-derived CDR1 and CDR2 are SEHNR and FQNEAQ (reference sequence). The CDR3 has 17 amino acids. Written as DNA, the CDR3 is TGTGCCAGCAGCTCCCCGGCTTCGCGGGGCTCCTACAATGAGCAGTTCTTC. Its protein product is CASSSPASRGSYNEQFF. Together with reference TRBV7-9 and TRBJ2-1, the CDR3 gives the full variable domain: DTGVSQNPRHKITKRGQNVTFRCDPISEHNRLYWYRQTLGQGPEFLTYFQNEAQLEKSRLLSDRFSAERPKGSFSTLEIQRTEQGDSAMYLCASSSPASRGSYNEQFFGPGTRLTVL.

This clonotype was seen many times. The rearrangement uses TRBV30 and TRBJ2-1, with 10 positions matching TRBD1. From germline, CDR1 is GTSNPN and CDR2 SVGIG (reference sequence). This CDR3 is built from 12 residues. V trimming: 4 bases; J trimming: 8 bases; junction bases outside the gene matches: 2. For the CDR3, the DNA is TGTGCCTGGACGACAGGGGGCGATGAGCAGTTCTTC. Translating it yields CAWTTGGDEQFF.

This clonotype has just a few counts. The chain carries TRBV6-9 and TRBJ1-2, with 10 bases identical to TRBD1. V dropped 3 bases and J dropped 6; count of bases not matched to a gene: 7. This CDR3 region has 15 residues. From germline, CDR1 is MNHGY and CDR2 SVAAGI. DNA of the CDR3: TGTGCCAGCAGTTACCGTGAGACAGGGGGCGATGGCTACACCTTC. It encodes CASSYRETGGDGYTF.

Many counts were recorded for this clonotype. This chain's CDR3 is CASSLEDSTDTQYF. The CDR3, as DNA: TGTGCCAGCAGCTTAGAGGACAGCACAGATACGCAGTATTTT. The chain combines TRBV5-5 with TRBJ2-3; D not certain. The CDR3 has 14 amino acids. The germline CDR1 and CDR2 sequences are SGHKS and YYEKEE (reference sequence). Trimming removed 2 bases at V and 0 bases at J, with 7 bases between.

This clonotype was found many times. V is TRBV5-1 and J is TRBJ1-5, with D possibly matching TRBD1 (5 bases). This CDR3 has 15 residues. The germline V and J ends were trimmed by 2 bases and 2 bases, with 11 bases remaining between them. CDR1 is SGHRS, CDR2 YFSETQ, per germline. DNA of the CDR3: TGCGCCAGCAGCTTCACAGGTGCGGGCAATCAGCCCCAGCATTTT. Its protein product is CASSFTGAGNQPQHF.

The chain combines TRBV7-2 with TRBJ2-7; 13 bases map to TRBD2. V trimming: 4 bases; J trimming: 2 bases; junction bases outside the gene matches: 5. From germline, CDR1 is SGHTA and CDR2 FQGNSA. This CDR3 spans 16 amino acids. The CDR3 DNA is TGTGCCAGCAGCTCCAGGACTAGCGGGAGCCCCTACGAGCAGTACTTC. This codes for CASSSRTSGSPYEQYF.